The clone carrying this TCR beta chain was observed a handful of times. Its antigen is currently unknown. This entry belongs to a study of CD8 T cells in ankylosing spondylitis. The study's findings and limits: The study looked at matched synovial fluid samples from ankylosing spondylitis patients. Disease-linked clones were reported to be significantly enriched there.

The germline CDR1 and CDR2 sequences are SQVTM and ANQGSEA. This CDR3 region has 13 residues. Trimming removed 7 bases from V and 0 bases from J; junction bases left unmatched: 5. Quantitative barcoded 5'-RACE was used to prepare TCR beta libraries. TCRdb passed the 5' RACE reads through MiXCR, listing each CDR3 protein once. The table shows fewer than 200,000 distinct CDR3 sequences, with around 16% occurring only once. J is TRBJ1-1 and V is TRBV29-1; 7 bases match TRBD1. The sequence came from a male donor with ankylosing spondylitis or in good health (not recorded which). The sample consisted of blood, either unsorted or a sorted T cell fraction (not recorded which). The CDR3 bases are TGCAGCGCGGAAGGGGGCATGAACACTGAAGCTTTCTTT. Protein: CSAEGGMNTEAFF.